This T cell receptor beta chain was profiled in a study of response to subunit inactivated influenza vaccine. This clonotype has more than one count but fewer than ten. With V trimmed by 1 base and J by 9 bases, 12 bases remained unmatched. The CDR3 extends over 16 amino acids. Germline lookup yields CDR1 MGHRA and CDR2 YSYEKL. TCRdb fed the RT-PCR reads into MiXCR, producing one record per CDR3 protein. The sample records about 540,000 distinct CDR3 sequences, under 30% being singletons. The sample was also reused in another study, on T cells expressing NK-cell markers. From that study: The authors generated TCR beta cDNA through 5'RACE template switching with UMIs. According to the study, TCR beta repertoires originated from sorted CD3+CD56+NKG2C+, CD3+CD56+NKG2C- and CD3+CD56-NKG2C+ T cells. Sequenced donors, eight in total, included seven who were HCMV-seropositive and one who was seronegative. In a few donors, these clonotypes also led the CD3+CD56-NKG2C+ fraction. HCMV specificity of the expanded NKG2C+ T cell clones was not established.

The V gene is TRBV4-1, the J gene TRBJ2-1; TRBD2 aligns across 7 bases. The TCR was taken from a man aged 50 or older who received an inactivated influenza vaccine. This specimen consisted of CD4+ T cells sorted from PBMCs, obtained 11 to 12 days after vaccination. CDR3 sequence reads: CASSQGLQRGEAEQFF. The CDR3, as DNA: TGCGCCAGCAGCCAAGGCCTTCAGCGGGGAGAAGCTGAGCAGTTCTTC.